In this sample, the clone carrying this T cell receptor beta chain turned up once. The target antigen is unknown. RNA served as the template for amplifying TCR beta CDR3 regions. The library came from an HTBI-primed first-round RT-PCR and a second-round multiplex PCR. TCRdb independently ran MiXCR on the multiplex PCR reads; one entry per CDR3 protein. This table has about 240,000 distinct CDR3 sequences, 40% to 50% appearing once. This entry belongs to a study of Graves' ophthalmopathy and Graves' hyperthyroidism. Study overall: Pretreatment peripheral blood was obtained at initial diagnosis. Overall study findings and caveats: Blood also contained most of the expanded thyroid clonotypes above 0.001 frequency.

Unmatched junction bases numbered 11, after V lost 6 bases and J lost 0 bases. The CDR3 runs to 17 residues. Where ophthalmopathy was present, donors had moderate-to-severe activity, CAS ≥3, NOSPECS ≥4 and duration under 3 months. As the starting material, roughly 9.8 ml of fresh peripheral blood yielded the PBMCs. The rearrangement uses TRBV12-3 or TRBV12-4 and TRBJ1-3; 7 bases fit TRBD1. The sequence was collected from an adult man with Graves' ophthalmopathy. Sequenced material: peripheral blood. The CDR3 reads CASRFWDSQGSGNTIYF. In DNA form, the CDR3 reads TGTGCCAGCAGATTCTGGGACAGCCAAGGCTCTGGAAACACCATATATTTT.